Listed below are T cell receptor beta chains from one sample, sequenced in a study of chemoradiotherapy in HPV16-positive cancers. This table comes from immunoSEQ multiplex PCR, and its TCRdb copy is limited to in-frame clones, with some not included. The table includes 20,000 to 30,000 clones, 87% detected once. The sequenced sample was blood, obtained from a patient who underwent chemoradiotherapy. The receptors originated from a human donor with HPV-associated anogenital cancer. Both conserved end residues are part of each CDR3. The D gene is left open where the match is weak. Expanded clones get a size class; other rows say once, few or many, or leave the size out.

J | V | size | D | CDR3 | DNA
TRBJ2-5 | TRBV2 | - | TRBD1 | CASGRGLGETQYF | TGTGCCAGCGGAAGGGGGCTGGGGGAGACCCAGTACTTC
TRBJ2-1 | TRBV7-7 | - | - | CASSLAGAVSEQFF | TGTGCTAGCAGCTTAGCTGGGGCGGTAAGTGAGCAGTTCTTC
TRBJ1-3 | TRBV30 | - | - | CAWSVGGNTIYF | TGTGCCTGGAGTGTCGGTGGAAACACCATATATTTT
TRBJ1-2 | TRBV7-2 | - | TRBD1 | CASSPRTGGTYGYTF | TGTGCCAGCAGCCCCCGGACAGGGGGGACCTATGGCTACACCTTC
TRBJ2-2 | TRBV19 | - | - | CAGGGVPNTGELFF | TGTGCCGGAGGGGGGGTCCCGAACACCGGGGAGCTGTTTTTT
TRBJ1-6 | TRBV7-2 | once | - | CASSPQAGTDSPLHF | TGTGCCAGCAGCCCCCAGGCGGGGACGGATTCACCCCTCCACTTT
TRBJ2-7 | TRBV19 | - | TRBD1 | CASSISAGGYYEQYF | TGTGCCAGTAGTATATCGGCAGGGGGCTACTACGAGCAGTACTTC
TRBJ2-1 | TRBV7-3 | few | - | CASSWGGNNEQFF | TGTGCCAGCAGCTGGGGCGGAAACAATGAGCAGTTCTTC
TRBJ2-2 | TRBV7-6 | - | - | CASSLGFSGELFF | TGTGCCAGCAGCTTAGGTTTCTCCGGGGAGCTGTTTTTT
TRBJ1-2 | TRBV5-1 | - | - | CASSFTNGPSTLYGYTF | TGCGCCAGCAGCTTCACTAACGGACCTTCAACCCTCTATGGCTACACCTTC
TRBJ1-5 | TRBV19 | - | - | CASTGTDGSNQPQHF | TGTGCCAGTACAGGGACGGACGGGAGCAATCAGCCCCAGCATTTT
TRBJ2-7 | TRBV7-9 | - | - | CASSLAQGVHEQYF | TGTGCCAGCAGCTTAGCACAGGGAGTCCACGAGCAGTACTTC
TRBJ2-1 | TRBV4-3 | - | TRBD2 | CASSQGNYGGGAHEQFF | TGCGCCAGCAGCCAAGGGAACTACGGCGGGGGGGCACATGAGCAGTTCTTC
TRBJ1-4 | TRBV25-1 | medium-sized | - | CASSELGDYREKLFF | TGTGCCAGCAGTGAATTGGGGGACTACCGGGAAAAACTGTTTTTT
TRBJ2-3 | TRBV7-6 | few | - | CASSGGGHTQYF | TGTGCCAGCAGCGGGGGTGGGCATACGCAGTATTTT
TRBJ1-5 | TRBV10-1 | - | - | CASSEDSNSNQPQHF | TGCGCCAGCAGTGAGGACAGTAATAGCAATCAGCCCCAGCATTTT
TRBJ2-1 | TRBV7-9 | - | - | CASTESSYNEQFF | TGTGCCAGCACTGAGAGCTCCTACAATGAGCAGTTCTTC
TRBJ2-3 | TRBV7-9 | - | TRBD1 | CASSGTGQDTQYF | TGTGCCAGCAGCGGGACAGGGCAAGATACGCAGTATTTT
TRBJ1-6 | TRBV7-8 | once | - | CASSILTSSYNSPLHF | TGTGCCAGCAGCATTTTGACCAGCTCCTATAATTCACCCCTCCACTTT
TRBJ1-5 | TRBV18 | - | - | CASSQGKNQPQHF | TGTGCCAGCTCTCAGGGGAAGAATCAGCCCCAGCATTTT
TRBJ2-7 | TRBV6-6 | once | - | CASTQGLPSYEQYF | TGTGCCAGCACCCAGGGGCTGCCCTCCTACGAGCAGTACTTC
TRBJ1-1 | TRBV28 | - | - | CASSLRALNTEAFF | TGTGCCAGCAGTTTAAGGGCACTAAACACTGAAGCTTTCTTT
TRBJ2-1 | TRBV6-6 | - | TRBD2 | CASRRLAGGMNEQFF | TGTGCCAGCAGACGACTAGCGGGAGGGATGAATGAGCAGTTCTTC
TRBJ2-7 | TRBV2 | - | - | CASSATGLTPSYEQYF | TGTGCCAGCAGTGCGACCGGACTAACTCCCTCCTACGAGCAGTACTTC
TRBJ1-6 | TRBV30 | few | TRBD1 | CAWRTGGSSYNSPLHF | TGTGCCTGGAGAACAGGGGGAAGCTCCTATAATTCACCCCTCCACTTT
TRBJ1-2 | TRBV7-9 | - | - | CASSLAQGSRGYTF | TGTGCCAGCAGCTTAGCCCAGGGTTCACGTGGCTACACCTTC
TRBJ2-6 | TRBV7-2 | - | - | CASSIQGTGANVLTF | TGTGCCAGCAGCATACAGGGCACTGGGGCCAACGTCCTGACTTTC
TRBJ1-1 | TRBV6-1 | few | TRBD1 | CASGRQGTNTEAFF | TGTGCCAGCGGGCGACAGGGAACGAACACTGAAGCTTTCTTT
TRBJ2-3 | TRBV11-2 | - | - | CASTVNPTDTQYF | TGTGCCAGCACCGTTAACCCCACAGATACGCAGTATTTT
TRBJ2-1 | TRBV6-4 | - | TRBD2 | CASSSGGEFYNEQFF | TGTGCCAGCAGCAGCGGGGGGGAATTTTACAATGAGCAGTTCTTC
TRBJ1-1 | TRBV11-2 | - | - | CASSRTLQGGRVNTEAFF | TGTGCCAGCAGCCGAACCCTACAGGGTGGCAGGGTGAACACTGAAGCTTTCTTT